These 25 T cell receptor beta chains share one sample of origin, sequenced in a study of PD-1 blockade in mismatch repair-deficient tumors. Assay: immunoSEQ multiplex PCR; the TCRdb copy retains only in-frame clones and omits some. Found here are about 66,000 clones, around four fifths of them singletons; the top ten hold 4.5% to 6%. This sample comprised peripheral blood, obtained 2 weeks after starting pembrolizumab. The receptors derive from an adult with mismatch repair-deficient cancer.

This clone is medium-sized in the sample. The CDR3 loop reads CASSLSAYNEQFF. The CDR3 DNA sequence: TGTGCCAGCAGTTTATCGGCCTACAATGAGCAGTTCTTC. The chain uses TRBV27 and TRBJ2-1; D is ambiguous. CDR3 length: 13 amino acids. Germline CDR1 is MNHEY and CDR2 is SMNVEV (reference sequence). Trimming shortened V by 0 bases and J by 2 bases, and 2 bases separated the two germline ends.

The V and J genes are TRBV5-1 and TRBJ1-1; D is unresolved. V lost 4 bases, J lost 4 bases, and 11 bases lay in between. The CDR3 length is 13 residues. Germline V gene sequence: CDR1 SGHRS, CDR2 YFSETQ. The CDR3 loop is CASSSQGSTEAFF. CDR3 coding DNA: TGCGCCAGCAGCAGCCAAGGGAGCACTGAAGCTTTCTTT.

The gene calls are TRBV4-2 and TRBJ2-3; the D gene is possibly TRBD2 (6 bases). Germline-derived CDR1 and CDR2 are LGHNA and YNFKEQ. Trimming removed 0 bases at V and 1 base at J, with 8 bases between. The CDR3 is made up of 15 amino acids. The CDR3 sequence is CASSQDPGGTDTQYF. The CDR3 DNA reads as TGTGCCAGCAGCCAAGACCCGGGGGGCACAGATACGCAGTATTTT.

The chain links TRBV18 to TRBJ2-4; D gene unclear. Germline V gene sequence: CDR1 KGHSH, CDR2 LQKENI. Trimming took off 2 bases at V and 4 bases at J, with 6 bases between the two ends. The CDR3 is 13 residues long. The CDR3 here is CASSPGQKNIQYF. CDR3 DNA: TGTGCCAGCTCACCAGGGCAGAAAAACATTCAGTACTTC. The whole variable domain, remainder taken from reference TRBV18 and TRBJ2-4, is NAGVMQNPRHLVRRRGQEARLRCSPMKGHSHVYWYRQLPEEGLKFMVYLQKENIIDESGMPKERFSAEFPKEGPSILRIQQVVRGDSAAYFCASSPGQKNIQYFGAGTRLSVL.

This clone was counted between two and nine times. This rearrangement joins TRBV28 to TRBJ2-1; TRBD2 matches at 10 bases. The germline gives CDR1 MDHEN, CDR2 SYDVKM. The V segment lost 3 bases and the J segment 6 bases; nucleotides outside the gene matches: 2. The CDR3 sequence is 14 residues long. The chain's CDR3 is CASSFSSGSNEQFF. CDR3 DNA: TGTGCCAGCAGTTTTTCTAGCGGGAGCAATGAGCAGTTCTTC.

The chain couples TRBV9 to TRBJ1-5; 8 nucleotides agree with TRBD1. Germline CDR1 and CDR2: SGDLS and YYNGEE. J was trimmed by 3 bases and V by 3 bases; bases with no gene match: 5. This CDR3 spans 15 amino acids. CDR3: CASSDRDRPNQPQHF. The CDR3, as DNA: TGTGCCAGCAGCGACCGGGACAGGCCCAATCAGCCCCAGCATTTT. The full variable domain, completed using reference TRBV9 and TRBJ1-5, is DSGVTQTPKHLITATGQRVTLRCSPRSGDLSVYWYQQSLDQGLQFLIQYYNGEERAKGNILERFSAQQFPDLHSELNLSSLELGDSALYFCASSDRDRPNQPQHFGDGTRLSIL.

The gene calls are TRBV5-1 and TRBJ2-1, with 7 nucleotides matching TRBD1. The CDR3 totals 15 residues. J was trimmed by 10 bases and V by 4 bases; bases with no gene match: 14. CDR1 and CDR2 (germline): SGHRS, YFSETQ. CDR3 coding DNA: TGCGCCAGCAGCCCCGGGACAGTCAAGTACATGGAGCAGTTCTTC. Its protein product is CASSPGTVKYMEQFF.

The genes are TRBV2 and TRBJ2-6; D is ambiguous. Germline V gene data show CDR1 as SNHLY and CDR2 as FYNNEI. The CDR3 contains 14 residues. V lost 4 bases to trimming and J lost 2 bases, with 6 bases between them. The CDR3 DNA is TGTGCCAGCAGTGGTAGCCCTGGGGCCAACGTCCTGACTTTC. Translation gives CASSGSPGANVLTF.

The chain combines TRBV7-9 with TRBJ2-7; no definite D call. The CDR3 sequence is 15 residues long. The germline V gene has CDR1 SEHNR and CDR2 FQNEAQ (reference sequence). Trimming removed 0 bases at V and 12 bases at J, with 21 bases between. As DNA, the CDR3 is TGTGCCAGCAGCTTAGCGGTTGGACCGACCTTCTGGACGTACTTC. This sequence encodes CASSLAVGPTFWTYF.

The rearrangement joins TRBV7-9 to TRBJ1-5, with 7 bases identical to TRBD1. The V gene's germline CDR1 is SEHNR and CDR2 FQNEAQ (reference sequence). The J segment lost 7 bases and the V segment lost 4 bases, leaving 7 bases of the junction unmatched. The CDR3 runs to 14 residues. The CDR3 DNA is TGTGCCAGCAGCTCGGGGACAGCCGGACAGCCCCAGCATTTT. Translation gives CASSSGTAGQPQHF.

The gene calls are TRBV19 and TRBJ2-1; D unresolved. The germline gives CDR1 LNHDA, CDR2 SQIVND (reference sequence). Trimming removed 9 bases at V and 0 bases at J, with 12 bases between. The CDR3 runs to 14 residues. In nucleotides, the CDR3 is TGTGCCAGCACCTACTCGAGCTCCTACAATGAGCAGTTCTTC. This encodes CASTYSSSYNEQFF.

This chain uses TRBV6-1 with TRBJ1-3; D is unresolved. The V gene's germline CDR1 is MNHNS and CDR2 SASEGT. CDR3 size: 15 residues. V was cut by 1 base and J by 0 bases, with 7 bases left in between. Written as DNA, the CDR3 is TGTGCCAGCAGTGAAGGGATTTACTCTGGAAACACCATATATTTT. This translates into CASSEGIYSGNTIYF.

This chain connects TRBV27 to TRBJ2-1; 11 nucleotides agree with TRBD2. The V and J ends lost 8 bases and 6 bases, in that order; junction bases with no gene match: 9. The germline V gene encodes CDR1 MNHEY and CDR2 SMNVEV (reference sequence). The CDR3 totals 15 residues. The CDR3 sequence is CASGTLAGVINEQFF. CDR3 coding DNA: TGTGCCAGCGGAACACTAGCGGGAGTTATCAATGAGCAGTTCTTC.

This chain uses TRBV11-2 with TRBJ1-3; the D gene is possibly TRBD1 (6 bases). V was shortened by 1 base and J by 5 bases, with 18 bases between the two germline ends. CDR1 is SGHAT and CDR2 is FQNNGV in the germline V gene. This CDR3 is 17 amino acids long. CDR3 sequence: CASSLVFEGGRRNTIYF. Written as DNA, the CDR3 is TGTGCCAGCAGCTTAGTTTTTGAGGGGGGAAGGAGAAACACCATATATTTT.

This chain joins TRBV5-4 and TRBJ2-3, with 7 bases matching TRBD2. The CDR3 is 15 residues long. The V and J ends lost 2 bases and 1 base, in that order; junction bases with no gene match: 4. Germline CDR1 and CDR2: SGHNT and YYREEE (reference sequence). CDR3 DNA sequence: TGTGCCAGCAGCTTCCGACTAGCTGGCACAGATACGCAGTATTTT. This translates into CASSFRLAGTDTQYF.

The V call is TRBV11-2, the J call TRBJ2-3; D may match TRBD1 or TRBD2 (5 bases each). Germline V gene sequence: CDR1 SGHAT, CDR2 FQNNGV. V lost 3 bases, J lost 3 bases, and 16 bases lay in between. The CDR3 has 16 residues. CDR3 protein: CASSFVGGTGTDTQYF. The CDR3 DNA reads TGTGCCAGCAGCTTTGTAGGTGGGACGGGGACAGATACGCAGTATTTT.

V is TRBV5-4 and J is TRBJ2-2; 9 nucleotides match TRBD2. Per the germline V gene, CDR1 is SGHNT and CDR2 is YYREEE (reference sequence). The length of the CDR3 is 15 residues. Trimming cost V 0 bases and J 6 bases; bases outside gene matches: 3. Here the CDR3 reads CASSLAGLASGELFF. CDR3 nucleotide sequence: TGTGCCAGCAGCTTGGCCGGACTAGCGTCCGGGGAGCTGTTTTTT.

V usage is TRBV9 and J usage is TRBJ1-1; D unclear. From germline, CDR1 is SGDLS and CDR2 YYNGEE. CDR3 length equals 15 residues. Between the trimmed V and J ends, which lost 0 bases and 1 base, there was a span of 10 bases. In DNA, the CDR3 is TGTGCCAGCAGCGTAGCTCGTTCGGGGAACACTGAAGCTTTCTTT. It encodes CASSVARSGNTEAFF.

The V and J genes are TRBV7-9 and TRBJ2-5; tentatively, D is TRBD2 (6 bases). The germline V and J ends were trimmed by 11 bases and 4 bases, with 14 bases remaining between them. Germline lookup yields CDR1 SEHNR and CDR2 FQNEAQ (reference sequence). The CDR3 is 12 amino acids. Here the CDR3 reads CASLEGGETQYF. The CDR3, as DNA: TGTGCCTCGTTGGAGGGAGGAGAGACCCAGTACTTC.

The CDR3 coding sequence is TGTGCCAGCAGCATTCCGGCGGGAGGGGATGAGACCCAGTACTTC. Its translation: CASSIPAGGDETQYF. The rearrangement uses TRBV7-9 and TRBJ2-5, with 9 bases aligning to TRBD2. The CDR3 length is 15 residues. V shed 5 bases, J shed 5 bases, and the junction held 9 bases outside the gene matches. Germline V gene lookup returns CDR1 SEHNR and CDR2 FQNEAQ (reference sequence).

In this sample, this clone turned up a few times. The genes are TRBV28 and TRBJ1-2, with 7 bases lining up with TRBD1. The junction had 15 bases not matched to a gene; V was cut back by 7 bases and J by 4 bases. Germline V gene data show CDR1 as MDHEN and CDR2 as SYDVKM. CDR3 length equals 16 residues. The CDR3 region is CASIEQGVEFVYGYTF. The CDR3 region has the DNA TGTGCCAGCATCGAGCAGGGGGTCGAATTTGTCTATGGCTACACCTTC.

The V call is TRBV11-2, the J call TRBJ2-2; D gene unclear. The CDR3 length is 17 residues. The V end was cut by 0 bases, the J end by 2 bases, with 13 bases between. Germline values: CDR1 SGHAT, CDR2 FQNNGV. CDR3 DNA: TGTGCCAGCAGCTTAGATCTACAGACCTCAAACACCGGGGAGCTGTTTTTT. It is translated as CASSLDLQTSNTGELFF.

The rearrangement uses TRBV15 and TRBJ1-1; maybe TRBD1 (5 bases). Germline V gene lookup returns CDR1 LNHNV and CDR2 YYDKDF (reference sequence). This CDR3 spans 13 amino acids. V was clipped by 3 bases and J by 2 bases, with 7 bases between them. In nucleotides, the CDR3 is TGTGCCACCAGCAGGGACACCAACACTGAAGCTTTCTTT. Protein product: CATSRDTNTEAFF.

This chain joins TRBV6-6 and TRBJ2-1; 7 bases line up with TRBD1. This CDR3 is 16 amino acids long. The junction had 18 bases not matched to a gene; V was cut back by 7 bases and J by 9 bases. The germline CDR1 and CDR2 sequences are MNHNY and SVGAGI (reference sequence). This CDR3 is CASTDRRDSRRGEQFF. The CDR3 DNA reads TGTGCCAGCACCGACCGCCGGGACAGCAGACGTGGTGAGCAGTTCTTC.

This chain connects TRBV6-5 to TRBJ2-7; TRBD2 aligns across 7 bases. The CDR3 runs to 15 residues. The J segment lost 3 bases and the V segment lost 3 bases, leaving 8 bases of the junction unmatched. Germline CDR1 reads MNHEY; CDR2 reads SVGAGI. CDR3 protein: CASSYSRERGYEQYF. CDR3 DNA sequence: TGTGCCAGCAGTTATTCGCGGGAGAGGGGCTACGAGCAGTACTTC.